The 26 T cell receptor beta chains below were found in one sample sequenced in a study of cytomegalovirus exposure and HLA in healthy donors. This PCR relied on a set of 60 Vbeta primers and 13 Jbeta primers. Profiled with immunoSEQ multiplex PCR; TCRdb holds only in-frame clones, not every one. Seen here are fewer than 200,000 clones, 80% observed once, and the top ten hold 8.5% to 10%. The sequencing sample was made of PBMCs. Every receptor here comes from a man between 18 and 29 years old in good health and CMV-seropositive.

The chain carries TRBV11-2 and TRBJ2-5, with 8 bases aligning to TRBD1. The CDR3 consists of 17 residues. V lost 2 bases and J lost 2; bases outside the gene matches: 10. CDR1 SGHAT and CDR2 FQNNGV come from the germline V gene. The CDR3 coding sequence is TGTGCCAGCAGCTTATCGGCGGACAGGGTAGTGCAAGAGACCCAGTACTTC. Its protein product is CASSLSADRVVQETQYF.

The rearrangement uses TRBV7-2 and TRBJ1-1; D uncertain. The CDR3 length is 15 residues. The germline CDR1 and CDR2 sequences are SGHTA and FQGNSA. Trimming took 1 base from V and 4 from J, leaving 13 bases between them. The CDR3 DNA follows: TGTGCCAGCAGCTTAGTGAGGCAAGCGGGCACTGAAGCTTTCTTT. Its protein product is CASSLVRQAGTEAFF.

CDR3 nucleotide sequence: TGTGCCAGCAGTGTGACCCCGGGCACCGGGGAGCTGTTTTTT. Translation: CASSVTPGTGELFF. The V and J genes are TRBV11-2 and TRBJ2-2, with unresolved D. Germline CDR1 and CDR2: SGHAT and FQNNGV. The V end lost 6 bases, the J end lost 4 bases, and 12 bases lay between the germline ends. CDR3 size: 14 residues.

This chain uses TRBV29-1 with TRBJ2-3; D gene uncertain. The CDR3 covers 13 residues. Trimming left V 4 bases short and J 1 base short, with 9 bases between. Germline lookup yields CDR1 SQVTM and CDR2 ANQGSEA. DNA for the CDR3: TGCAGCGTTGTTACTTTCGGCACAGATACGCAGTATTTT. It codes for CSVVTFGTDTQYF.

The chain combines TRBV4-2 with TRBJ2-7; 8 nucleotides match TRBD2. Germline-derived CDR1 and CDR2 are LGHNA and YNFKEQ. The CDR3 has 16 residues. After removal of 0 bases from V and 0 bases from J, the junction contained 4 bases not matched to a gene. DNA of the CDR3: TGTGCCAGCAGCCAAGAGGAGCGGGAGTTCTCCTACGAGCAGTACTTC. Its protein product is CASSQEEREFSYEQYF.

CDR3 residues: CASSFYPRQGPNGYTF. The CDR3 DNA follows: TGTGCCAGCAGCTTTTATCCCCGACAGGGGCCTAATGGCTACACCTTC. This rearrangement joins TRBV5-6 to TRBJ1-2; TRBD1 aligns across 8 bases. Germline CDR1 SGHDT, CDR2 YYEEEE. With 2 bases clipped from V and 6 bases from J, the junction kept 12 bases outside the gene matches. The CDR3 length is 16 residues.

The chain couples TRBV7-2 to TRBJ2-5, with 7 bases that match TRBD2. The CDR3 is made up of 15 amino acids. J was trimmed by 5 bases and V by 1 base; bases with no gene match: 7. CDR1 SGHTA and CDR2 FQGNSA come from the germline V gene. The CDR3 loop reads CASSLGAAGKETQYF. CDR3 nucleotides: TGTGCCAGCAGCTTAGGGGCAGCGGGAAAGGAGACCCAGTACTTC.

This chain connects TRBV11-2 to TRBJ1-6, with 7 bases identical to TRBD1. V dropped 3 bases and J dropped 9; count of bases not matched to a gene: 5. This CDR3 spans 14 amino acids. The germline CDR1 and CDR2 sequences are SGHAT and FQNNGV. The CDR3 DNA sequence: TGTGCCAGCAGCTTGACAGGGATTGGTTCACCCCTCCACTTT. Translating gives CASSLTGIGSPLHF.

The genes are TRBV6-6 and TRBJ2-7; TRBD1 aligns across 9 bases. CDR1 is MNHNY, CDR2 SVGAGI, per germline (reference sequence). The CDR3 spans 15 residues. Trimming took 8 bases from V and 2 from J; bases not matched to a gene: 10. The CDR3 region is CASGVSRQGAYEQYF. The CDR3 DNA follows: TGTGCCAGCGGCGTGTCTCGACAGGGGGCCTACGAGCAGTACTTC.

The rearrangement joins TRBV7-2 to TRBJ2-5, with D tentatively TRBD2 (6 bases). This CDR3 spans 14 amino acids. Germline V lookup: CDR1 SGHTA, CDR2 FQGNSA. The V end lost 5 bases, the J end lost 3 bases, and 13 bases lay between the germline ends. The CDR3 nucleotides read TGTGCCAGCAGCCAGATGGGGGGAGAAGAGACCCAGTACTTC. This codes for CASSQMGGEETQYF.

This clone showed up just a few times. This chain connects TRBV19 to TRBJ1-1; D is possibly TRBD1 (5 bases). The CDR3 covers 14 residues. The V gene lost 10 bases and the J gene lost 5 bases, with 20 bases spanning the gap. Per the germline V gene, CDR1 is LNHDA and CDR2 is SQIVND (reference sequence). The CDR3 is CATYGPGGGTEAFF. For the CDR3, the DNA is TGTGCCACCTATGGCCCCGGGGGGGGTACTGAAGCTTTCTTT.

This chain connects TRBV19 to TRBJ1-1; 8 bases align to TRBD1. V lost 5 bases, J lost 4 bases, and 9 bases stayed unmatched. The germline CDR1 and CDR2 sequences are LNHDA and SQIVND (reference sequence). CDR3 length: 15 residues. The CDR3 DNA is TGTGCCAGTAGTCTAGCACAGGGGGTGGCCACTGAAGCTTTCTTT. It specifies CASSLAQGVATEAFF.

V usage is TRBV14 and J usage is TRBJ2-3, with D possibly being TRBD2 (6 bases). The V and J ends lost 3 bases and 6 bases respectively, with 19 bases between them. Germline V gene sequence: CDR1 SGHDN, CDR2 FVKESK. The CDR3 consists of 16 residues. CDR3 amino acids: CASSQGTFRVVDTQYF. The CDR3 DNA sequence: TGTGCCAGCAGCCAGGGGACTTTTCGAGTCGTCGATACGCAGTATTTT.

The chain combines TRBV11-2 with TRBJ2-5; no firm D call. Germline loops: CDR1 SGHAT, CDR2 FQNNGV. CDR3 length: 14 amino acids. Trimming removed 5 bases from V and 4 bases from J, with 14 bases in between. For the CDR3, the DNA is TGTGCCAGCAGCGTCGGGTCGTTGGCAGAGACCCAGTACTTC. It specifies CASSVGSLAETQYF.

This clone was observed once. The chain carries TRBV11-2 and TRBJ2-7, with 9 nucleotides matching TRBD2. V trimming: 5 bases; J trimming: 3 bases; junction bases outside the gene matches: 8. The CDR3 loop spans 15 amino acids. CDR1 is SGHAT, CDR2 FQNNGV, per germline. CDR3: CASSPGAGGRYEQYF. DNA for the CDR3: TGTGCCAGCAGCCCTGGAGCGGGAGGACGCTACGAGCAGTACTTC. Full variable domain (rest looked up from reference TRBV11-2 and TRBJ2-7): EAGVAQSPRYKIIEKRQSVAFWCNPISGHATLYWYQQILGQGPKLLIQFQNNGVVDDSQLPKDRFSAERLKGVDSTLKIQPAKLEDSAVYLCASSPGAGGRYEQYFGPGTRLTVT.

The chain links TRBV20-1 to TRBJ1-1; D unclear. Germline-derived CDR1 and CDR2 are DFQATT and SNEGSKA (reference sequence). V was clipped by 0 bases and J by 11 bases, with 10 bases between them. This CDR3 is 11 amino acids long. The CDR3 sequence: CSARDFPCAFF. Written as DNA, the CDR3 is TGCAGTGCTAGAGATTTCCCCTGTGCTTTCTTT.

The J gene is TRBJ1-3, the V gene TRBV19, with D unclear. Between the trimmed V and J ends, which lost 6 bases and 0 bases, there was a span of 12 bases. Germline values: CDR1 LNHDA, CDR2 SQIVND (reference sequence). CDR3 length equals 15 residues. The CDR3: CASSVEMSSGNTIYF. CDR3 DNA: TGTGCCAGTAGCGTTGAAATGAGCTCTGGAAACACCATATATTTT. Using reference TRBV19 and TRBJ1-3 for the parts outside the CDR3, the full variable domain is DGGITQSPKYLFRKEGQNVTLSCEQNLNHDAMYWYRQDPGQGLRLIYYSQIVNDFQKGDIAEGYSVSREKKESFPLTVTSAQKNPTAFYLCASSVEMSSGNTIYFGEGSWLTVV.

V and J are TRBV6-1 and TRBJ2-7, with D hard to call. CDR3 length: 14 residues. Trimming removed 1 base at V and 6 bases at J, with 13 bases between. CDR1 MNHNS and CDR2 SASEGT come from the germline V gene. CDR3 amino acids: CASSEGPNMPEQYF. DNA for the CDR3: TGTGCCAGCAGTGAAGGCCCTAATATGCCCGAGCAGTACTTC.

The J gene is TRBJ1-1, the V gene TRBV29-1, with 7 bases that match TRBD1. This CDR3 is 13 amino acids long. Trimming removed 7 bases from V and 3 bases from J; junction bases left unmatched: 8. Germline V gene sequence: CDR1 SQVTM, CDR2 ANQGSEA. The CDR3 is CSATTGLDTEAFF. For the CDR3, the DNA is TGCAGCGCAACGACAGGGCTGGACACTGAAGCTTTCTTT.

The chain is built from TRBV6-1 and TRBJ2-2; 8 bases are a match to TRBD2. V was clipped by 4 bases and J by 6 bases; unmatched bases: 7. This CDR3 comprises 15 residues. The germline CDR1 and CDR2 sequences are MNHNS and SASEGT. CDR3 sequence reads: CASSAGLAGAGELFF. The CDR3, as DNA: TGTGCCAGCAGTGCAGGACTAGCCGGCGCCGGGGAGCTGTTTTTT.

J is TRBJ2-1 and V is TRBV7-9; 7 bases fit TRBD1. V trimming: 1 base; J trimming: 8 bases; junction bases outside the gene matches: 5. Germline values: CDR1 SEHNR, CDR2 FQNEAQ (reference sequence). There are 14 residues in the CDR3. CDR3 nucleotide sequence: TGTGCCAGCAGCTTAGTAGGGACAGATGATGAGCAGTTCTTC. This gives the protein CASSLVGTDDEQFF.

The genes are TRBV12-5 and TRBJ1-2, with D perhaps TRBD1 (6 bases). Germline values: CDR1 LGHNT, CDR2 FRNRAP. V dropped 8 bases and J dropped 6 bases, with 19 bases sitting between them. CDR3 length equals 14 residues. In DNA form, the CDR3 reads TGTGCTAGTTCCCCAGACAGCGGGGGCCATGGCTACACCTTC. Translation gives CASSPDSGGHGYTF.

The chain recombines TRBV5-4 with TRBJ2-4, with a possible D match to TRBD2 (5 bases). The V end lost 4 bases, the J end lost 0 bases, and 20 bases lay between the germline ends. CDR1 is SGHNT, CDR2 YYREEE, per germline (reference sequence). This CDR3 region has 18 residues. The CDR3 region is CASSPNVPLGVAKNIQYF. In nucleotides, the CDR3 is TGTGCCAGCAGCCCTAATGTACCCCTCGGGGTAGCCAAAAACATTCAGTACTTC. The complete variable domain, with remaining parts taken from reference TRBV5-4 and TRBJ2-4, reads ETGVTQSPTHLIKTRGQQVTLRCSSQSGHNTVSWYQQALGQGPQFIFQYYREEENGRGNFPPRFSGLQFPNYSSELNVNALELDDSALYLCASSPNVPLGVAKNIQYFGAGTRLSVL.

V is TRBV9 and J is TRBJ2-5; a possible D gene is TRBD2 (6 bases). CDR1 SGDLS and CDR2 YYNGEE come from the germline V gene. There are 15 residues in the CDR3. V was pared by 4 bases and J by 4 bases, with 17 bases between. Here the CDR3 reads CASSSRPSERETQYF. The CDR3 DNA reads TGTGCCAGCAGCTCCAGGCCTAGCGAGAGAGAGACCCAGTACTTC.

The chain carries TRBV9 and TRBJ1-3; D uncertain. This CDR3 is 15 amino acids long. The V gene lost 0 bases and the J gene lost 0 bases, with 7 bases spanning the gap. CDR1 is SGDLS, CDR2 YYNGEE, per germline. CDR3 sequence (DNA): TGTGCCAGCAGCGTAGATTCAGGCTCTGGAAACACCATATATTTT. Its protein product is CASSVDSGSGNTIYF. The whole variable domain, filled in from reference TRBV9 and TRBJ1-3, reads DSGVTQTPKHLITATGQRVTLRCSPRSGDLSVYWYQQSLDQGLQFLIQYYNGEERAKGNILERFSAQQFPDLHSELNLSSLELGDSALYFCASSVDSGSGNTIYFGEGSWLTVV.

This clone showed up just once. This chain's CDR3 is CASSSLRRENTEAFF. DNA of the CDR3: TGTGCCAGTAGTTCTCTCAGGCGCGAAAACACTGAAGCTTTCTTT. The chain links TRBV19 to TRBJ1-1; D not resolved. V lost 5 bases, J lost 2 bases, and 15 bases lay in between. The germline V gene has CDR1 LNHDA and CDR2 SQIVND (reference sequence). The CDR3 extends over 15 amino acids.